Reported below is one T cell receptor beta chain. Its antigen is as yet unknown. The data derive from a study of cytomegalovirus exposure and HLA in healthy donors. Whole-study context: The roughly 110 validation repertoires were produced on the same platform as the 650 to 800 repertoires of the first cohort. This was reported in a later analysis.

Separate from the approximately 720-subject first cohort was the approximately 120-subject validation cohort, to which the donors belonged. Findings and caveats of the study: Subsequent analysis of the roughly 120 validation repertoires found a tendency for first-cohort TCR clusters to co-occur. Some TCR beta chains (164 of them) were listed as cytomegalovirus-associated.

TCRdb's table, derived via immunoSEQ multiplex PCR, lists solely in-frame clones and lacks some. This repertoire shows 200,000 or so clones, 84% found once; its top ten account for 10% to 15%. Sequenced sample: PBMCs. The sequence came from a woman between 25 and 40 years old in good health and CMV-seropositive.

CDR3 DNA: TGTGCCAGCAGAGGACAGGGAGGGACCCCCTATGGCTACACCTTC. Its protein product is CASRGQGGTPYGYTF. The J gene is TRBJ1-2, the V gene TRBV7-9, with 8 bases identical to TRBD1. This CDR3 comprises 15 residues. J was trimmed by 4 bases and V by 6 bases; bases with no gene match: 10. Germline CDR1 reads SEHNR; CDR2 reads FQNEAQ (reference sequence).